Below, one TCR beta chain is given with its context. The data were taken from a study of blood T cell repertoires in COVID-19. Original methodology: Reference gene primer amplification gave estimated nucleated cell counts. Sequencing used immunoSEQ multiplex PCR; TCRdb keeps in-frame clones, though not all of them. That table furnishes V, J and clone size, whereas the DNA furnished D and trimming. The sample consists of 140,000 or so clones, approximately 90% of them appearing once. The sequenced sample consisted of peripheral blood. This TCR came from a woman in her 50s with active or convalescent COVID-19.

The CDR3 protein is CASEGQESSGNTIYF. The CDR3 coding sequence is TGTGCCAGCGAGGGACAGGAGAGCTCTGGAAACACCATATATTTT. This chain connects TRBV28 to TRBJ1-3, with 8 bases lining up with TRBD1. Germline CDR1 and CDR2: MDHEN and SYDVKM. With V trimmed by 8 bases and J by 0 bases, 6 bases remained unmatched. This CDR3 contains 15 residues.